This is a list of T cell receptor beta chains from one sample in a study of response to subunit inactivated influenza vaccine. In TCRdb, the RT-PCR reads were re-called with MiXCR into one record per CDR3 protein. The table records hundreds of thousands of distinct CDR3 sequences, approximately 12% of them present only once. This sample comprised non-naive T cells sorted from PBMCs, obtained approximately 15 days before vaccination. These receptors were taken from a man aged 50-60 years who received an inactivated influenza vaccine. CDR3s include the opening cysteine and the closing phenylalanine or tryptophan. D genes are given only for firm matches. Expanded clones get a size class; other rows say once, few or many, or leave the size out.

D: .; J: TRBJ2-7; V: TRBV15; size: few; CDR3: CATSSLLRLRTAVFYEQYF; DNA: TGTGCCACCAGCAGTCTTCTAAGATTAAGGACGGCCGTGTTTTACGAGCAGTACTTC
D: .; J: TRBJ1-1; V: TRBV20-1; size: .; CDR3: CSARDRVRGWDTEAFF; DNA: TGCAGTGCTAGAGATCGAGTGAGGGGGTGGGACACTGAAGCTTTCTTT
D: TRBD2; J: TRBJ2-1; V: TRBV20-1; size: few; CDR3: CSARIGRAFYNEQFF; DNA: TGCAGTGCTAGGATCGGGAGGGCCTTCTACAATGAGCAGTTCTTC
D: TRBD2; J: TRBJ2-1; V: TRBV9; size: many; CDR3: CASSATLATLASEQFF; DNA: TGTGCCAGCAGCGCGACACTAGCGACCCTAGCTAGTGAGCAGTTCTTC
D: .; J: TRBJ2-7; V: TRBV7-2; size: many; CDR3: CASSLSGRSYEQYF; DNA: TGTGCCAGCAGCTTAAGTGGCAGGAGCTACGAGCAGTACTTC
D: .; J: TRBJ2-5; V: TRBV5-1; size: few; CDR3: CASSGTLGGQQETQYF; DNA: TGCGCCAGCAGCGGAACCCTGGGGGGACAGCAAGAGACCCAGTACTTC
D: .; J: TRBJ2-2; V: TRBV7-2; size: few; CDR3: CASSSSSSTGELFF; DNA: TGTGCCAGCAGCTCTTCCTCGAGCACCGGGGAGCTGTTTTTT
D: TRBD2; J: TRBJ2-3; V: TRBV11-1; size: .; CDR3: CASSLSRGGLAGGPNTQYF; DNA: TGTGCCAGCAGCTTATCCCGAGGGGGACTAGCGGGAGGGCCGAATACGCAGTATTTT
D: TRBD1; J: TRBJ2-1; V: TRBV2; size: few; CDR3: CATPGQGEWEQFF; DNA: TGTGCCACCCCGGGACAGGGAGAATGGGAGCAGTTCTTC
D: TRBD1; J: TRBJ2-2; V: TRBV6-2/TRBV6-3; size: few; CDR3: CASSLTGGNGELFF; DNA: TGTGCCAGCAGTCTGACAGGGGGCAACGGGGAGCTGTTTTTT
D: .; J: TRBJ2-7; V: TRBV19; size: .; CDR3: CASSADWNTYEQYF; DNA: TGTGCCAGTAGTGCAGACTGGAATACCTACGAGCAGTACTTC
D: TRBD2; J: TRBJ2-7; V: TRBV20-1; size: many; CDR3: CSATASGAGEQYF; DNA: TGCAGTGCTACGGCTAGCGGAGCTGGGGAGCAGTACTTC
D: TRBD1; J: TRBJ2-1; V: TRBV7-3; size: .; CDR3: CASSSGTGGPYNEQFF; DNA: TGTGCCAGCAGCTCAGGGACAGGGGGGCCCTACAATGAGCAGTTCTTC
D: TRBD1; J: TRBJ1-5; V: TRBV12-3/TRBV12-4; size: few; CDR3: CASSAQGGGSSQPQHF; DNA: TGTGCCAGCAGCGCCCAGGGGGGGGGCTCGAGTCAGCCCCAGCATTTT
D: .; J: TRBJ1-5; V: TRBV4-2; size: few; CDR3: CASSQDGTTTNQPQHF; DNA: TGTGCCAGCAGCCAAGATGGCACTACTACAAATCAGCCCCAGCATTTT
D: .; J: TRBJ2-7; V: TRBV10-2; size: many; CDR3: CASSDPPGSSGEQYF; DNA: TGCGCCAGCAGTGATCCGCCAGGGTCTTCGGGGGAGCAGTACTTC
D: .; J: TRBJ2-5; V: TRBV18; size: few; CDR3: CASSPYQETQYF; DNA: TGTGCCAGCTCACCATACCAAGAGACCCAGTACTTC
D: .; J: TRBJ2-1; V: TRBV12-3/TRBV12-4; size: .; CDR3: CASSFPPKDEQFF; DNA: TGTGCCAGCAGTTTTCCCCCGAAGGATGAGCAGTTCTTC
D: TRBD1; J: TRBJ1-4; V: TRBV25-1; size: .; CDR3: CASSPRTGINEKLFF; DNA: TGTGCCAGCAGTCCTCGGACAGGGATTAATGAAAAACTGTTTTTT
D: TRBD1; J: TRBJ2-7; V: TRBV7-2; size: many; CDR3: CASSPGTVYEQYF; DNA: TGTGCCAGCAGCCCAGGGACAGTCTACGAGCAGTACTTC
D: .; J: TRBJ2-4; V: TRBV7-2; size: .; CDR3: CASSPIAAKNIQYF; DNA: TGTGCCAGCAGTCCAATTGCGGCCAAAAACATTCAGTACTTC
D: TRBD1; J: TRBJ2-2; V: TRBV5-1; size: few; CDR3: CASSFGTGAGTGELFF; DNA: TGCGCCAGCAGCTTCGGGACAGGGGCTGGGACCGGGGAGCTGTTTTTT
D: .; J: TRBJ2-5; V: TRBV5-1; size: many; CDR3: CASSLGDGVIATQYF; DNA: TGCGCCAGCAGCTTGGGAGATGGGGTGATTGCGACCCAGTACTTC
D: TRBD1; J: TRBJ2-2; V: TRBV4-1; size: .; CDR3: CASSQDVRGHSGELFF; DNA: TGCGCCAGCAGCCAAGATGTCAGGGGGCATTCCGGGGAGCTGTTTTTT
D: .; J: TRBJ2-6; V: TRBV18; size: once; CDR3: CASSRDQSGANVLTF; DNA: TGTGCCAGCTCACGAGATCAGTCTGGGGCCAACGTCCTGACTTTC
D: TRBD2; J: TRBJ2-7; V: TRBV11-1; size: once; CDR3: CASSIFGTRSYEQYF; DNA: TGTGCCAGCAGCATCTTCGGGACTAGATCCTACGAGCAGTACTTC
D: .; J: TRBJ2-1; V: TRBV10-3; size: few; CDR3: CAISKAGTEELYNEQFF; DNA: TGTGCCATCAGCAAAGCCGGGACGGAGGAACTCTACAATGAGCAGTTCTTC
D: .; J: TRBJ1-6; V: TRBV6-1; size: .; CDR3: CASSRGGQSPANSPLHF; DNA: TGTGCCAGCAGTCGCGGAGGACAGTCCCCTGCGAATTCACCCCTCCACTTT
D: .; J: TRBJ1-5; V: TRBV28; size: many; CDR3: CASIATGGRGQPQHF; DNA: TGTGCCAGCATCGCAACCGGGGGTCGGGGGCAGCCCCAGCATTTT
D: .; J: TRBJ2-7; V: TRBV11-2; size: .; CDR3: CASSLTEQNRGYF; DNA: TGTGCCAGCAGCTTAACGGAACAAAATAGAGGGTACTTC
D: .; J: TRBJ1-3; V: TRBV3-1; size: few; CDR3: CASSPTRFSGNTIYF; DNA: TGTGCCAGCAGCCCGACCCGCTTCTCTGGAAACACCATATATTTT
D: TRBD1; J: TRBJ1-2; V: TRBV7-6; size: .; CDR3: CASGGRGIANYGYTF; DNA: TGTGCCAGCGGGGGCAGGGGGATAGCTAACTATGGCTACACCTTC
D: TRBD2; J: TRBJ2-1; V: TRBV4-3; size: .; CDR3: CASSQELGASGGHEQFF; DNA: TGCGCCAGCAGCCAAGAGCTAGGGGCTAGCGGGGGGCATGAGCAGTTCTTC
D: .; J: TRBJ1-4; V: TRBV20-1; size: few; CDR3: CSATAAGTATNEKLFF; DNA: TGCAGTGCTACGGCCGCAGGCACTGCAACTAATGAAAAACTGTTTTTT
D: .; J: TRBJ1-6; V: TRBV20-1; size: many; CDR3: CSAPLQGNSPLHF; DNA: TGCAGTGCCCCACTCCAAGGGAATTCACCCCTCCACTTT
D: TRBD2; J: TRBJ2-1; V: TRBV20-1; size: .; CDR3: CSARDLPSGSGAYNEQFF; DNA: TGCAGTGCTAGAGATCTCCCTAGCGGGAGTGGGGCCTACAATGAGCAGTTCTTC
D: TRBD2; J: TRBJ2-2; V: TRBV5-1; size: .; CDR3: CASSLGSGATGELFF; DNA: TGCGCCAGCAGCTTGGGTAGCGGGGCCACCGGGGAGCTGTTTTTT
D: .; J: TRBJ2-5; V: TRBV20-1; size: few; CDR3: CSAMVQLDPRTQYF; DNA: TGCAGTGCGATGGTCCAGTTGGACCCACGGACCCAGTACTTC
D: TRBD1; J: TRBJ1-2; V: TRBV5-5; size: .; CDR3: CASSLRGLYGYTF; DNA: TGTGCCAGCAGCTTAAGGGGGCTCTATGGCTACACCTTC
D: .; J: TRBJ1-5; V: TRBV15; size: .; CDR3: CATSSSKWTDHSNQPQHF; DNA: TGTGCCACCAGCAGCAGCAAATGGACGGACCATAGCAATCAGCCCCAGCATTTT
D: .; J: TRBJ2-5; V: TRBV20-1; size: many; CDR3: CSAMPGHRIQETQYF; DNA: TGCAGTGCTATGCCGGGACACCGTATTCAAGAGACCCAGTACTTC
D: .; J: TRBJ2-5; V: TRBV5-6; size: .; CDR3: CASSSRLGDPKETQYF; DNA: TGTGCCAGCAGCTCGCGTTTGGGGGATCCGAAAGAGACCCAGTACTTC
D: .; J: TRBJ1-1; V: TRBV15; size: few; CDR3: CATSNPIGGAEAFF; DNA: TGTGCCACCAGCAACCCGATAGGAGGTGCGGAAGCTTTCTTT
D: .; J: TRBJ2-7; V: TRBV7-9; size: few; CDR3: CASSLEMVGRGYEQYF; DNA: TGTGCCAGCAGCTTAGAGATGGTTGGCAGGGGCTACGAGCAGTACTTC